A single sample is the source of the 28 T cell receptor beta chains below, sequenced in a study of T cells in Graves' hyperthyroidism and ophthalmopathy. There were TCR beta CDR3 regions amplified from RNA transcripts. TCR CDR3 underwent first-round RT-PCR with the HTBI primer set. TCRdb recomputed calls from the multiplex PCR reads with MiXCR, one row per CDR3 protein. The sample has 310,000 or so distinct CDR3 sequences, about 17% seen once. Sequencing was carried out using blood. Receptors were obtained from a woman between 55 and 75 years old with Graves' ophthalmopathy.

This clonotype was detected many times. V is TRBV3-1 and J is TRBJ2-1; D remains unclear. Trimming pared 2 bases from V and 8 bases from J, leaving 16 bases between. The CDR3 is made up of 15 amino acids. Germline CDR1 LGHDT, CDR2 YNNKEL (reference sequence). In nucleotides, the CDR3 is TGTGCCAGCAGCCAACAGTCTTTGAGTATTCATGAGCAGTTCTTC. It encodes CASSQQSLSIHEQFF.

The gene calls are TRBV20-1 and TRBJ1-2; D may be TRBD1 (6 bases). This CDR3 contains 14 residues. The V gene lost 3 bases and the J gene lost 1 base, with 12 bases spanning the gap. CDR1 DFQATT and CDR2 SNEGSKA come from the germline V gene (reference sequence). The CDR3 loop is CSASGGAGNYGYTF. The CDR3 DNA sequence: TGCAGTGCTAGTGGGGGGGCTGGTAACTATGGCTACACCTTC.

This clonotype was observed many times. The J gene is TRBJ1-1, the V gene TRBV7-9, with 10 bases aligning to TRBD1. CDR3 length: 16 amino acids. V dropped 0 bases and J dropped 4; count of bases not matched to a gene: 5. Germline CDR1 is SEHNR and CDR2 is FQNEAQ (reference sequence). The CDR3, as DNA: TGTGCCAGCAGCTTAGCGCCGACAGGGGGCGGCACTGAAGCTTTCTTT. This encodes CASSLAPTGGGTEAFF.

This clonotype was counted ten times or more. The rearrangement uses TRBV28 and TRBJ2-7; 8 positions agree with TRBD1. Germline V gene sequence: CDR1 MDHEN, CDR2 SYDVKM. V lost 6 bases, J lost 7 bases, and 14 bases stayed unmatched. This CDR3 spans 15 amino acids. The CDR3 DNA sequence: TGTGCCAGCAGCCAACCCACCGGACAGGGACGTGAGCAGTACTTC. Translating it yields CASSQPTGQGREQYF.

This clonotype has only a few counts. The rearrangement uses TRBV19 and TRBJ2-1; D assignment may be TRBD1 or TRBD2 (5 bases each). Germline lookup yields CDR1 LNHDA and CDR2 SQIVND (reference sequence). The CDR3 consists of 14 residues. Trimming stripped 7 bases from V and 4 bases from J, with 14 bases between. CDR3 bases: TGTGCCAGTAAAGAGGGGCTGAGTTACAATGAGCAGTTCTTC. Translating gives CASKEGLSYNEQFF.

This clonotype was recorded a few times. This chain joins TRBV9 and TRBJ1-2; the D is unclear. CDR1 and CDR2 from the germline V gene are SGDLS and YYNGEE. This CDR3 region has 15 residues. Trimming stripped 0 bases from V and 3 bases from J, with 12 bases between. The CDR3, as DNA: TGTGCCAGCAGCGTAGATGCAGGAAGGGACTATGGCTACACCTTC. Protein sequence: CASSVDAGRDYGYTF.

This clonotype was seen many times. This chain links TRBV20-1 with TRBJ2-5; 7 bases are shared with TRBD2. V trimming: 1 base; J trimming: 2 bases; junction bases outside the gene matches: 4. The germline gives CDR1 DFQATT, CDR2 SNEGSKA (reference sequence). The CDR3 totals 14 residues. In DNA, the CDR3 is TGCAGTGCTAGAGGAGTGGGGGGGCAAGAGACCCAGTACTTC. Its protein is CSARGVGGQETQYF.

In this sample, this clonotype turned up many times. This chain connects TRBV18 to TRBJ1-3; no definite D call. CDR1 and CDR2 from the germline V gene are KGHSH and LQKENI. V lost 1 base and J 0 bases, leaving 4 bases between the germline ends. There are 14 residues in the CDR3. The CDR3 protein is CASSPQDSGNTIYF. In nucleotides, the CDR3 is TGTGCCAGCTCACCACAGGACTCTGGAAACACCATATATTTT.

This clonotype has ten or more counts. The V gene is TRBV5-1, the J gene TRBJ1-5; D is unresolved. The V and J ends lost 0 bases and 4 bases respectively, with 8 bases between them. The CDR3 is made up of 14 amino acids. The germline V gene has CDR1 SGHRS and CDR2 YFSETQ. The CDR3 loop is CASSLVSGNQPQHF. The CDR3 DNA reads TGCGCCAGCAGCTTGGTTTCTGGGAATCAGCCCCAGCATTTT.

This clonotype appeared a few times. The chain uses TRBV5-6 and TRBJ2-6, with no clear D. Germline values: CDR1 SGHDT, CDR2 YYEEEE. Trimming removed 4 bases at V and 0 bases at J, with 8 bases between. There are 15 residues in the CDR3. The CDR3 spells CASSPQFSGANVLTF. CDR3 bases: TGTGCCAGCAGCCCGCAGTTCTCTGGGGCCAACGTCCTGACTTTC.

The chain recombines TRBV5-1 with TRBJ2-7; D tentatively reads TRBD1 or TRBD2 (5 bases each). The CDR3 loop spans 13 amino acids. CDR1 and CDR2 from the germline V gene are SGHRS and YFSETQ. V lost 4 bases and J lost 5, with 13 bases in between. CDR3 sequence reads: CASSRGPRNEQYF. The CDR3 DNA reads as TGCGCCAGCAGCCGGGGACCCCGAAACGAGCAGTACTTC.

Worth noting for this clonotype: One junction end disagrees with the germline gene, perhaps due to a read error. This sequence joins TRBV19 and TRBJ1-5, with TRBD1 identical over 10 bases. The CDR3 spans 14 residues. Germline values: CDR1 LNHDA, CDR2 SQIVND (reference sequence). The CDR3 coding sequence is TGTGCCAGTGGTATGGACAGGGGGTACCAGCCCCAGCATTTT. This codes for CASGMDRGYQPQHF. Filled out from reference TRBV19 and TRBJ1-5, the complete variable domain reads DGGITQSPKYLFRKEGQNVTLSCEQNLNHDAMYWYRQDPGQGLRLIYYSQIVNDFQKGDIAEGYSVSREKKESFPLTVTSAQKNPTAFYLCASGMDRGYQPQHFGDGTRLSIL.

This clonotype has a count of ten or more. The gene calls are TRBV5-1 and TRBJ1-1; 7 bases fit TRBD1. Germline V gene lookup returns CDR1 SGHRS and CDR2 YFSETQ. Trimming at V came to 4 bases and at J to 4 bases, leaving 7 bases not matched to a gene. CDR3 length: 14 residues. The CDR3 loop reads CASSQTGLSTEAFF. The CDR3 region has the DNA TGCGCCAGCAGCCAGACAGGGTTAAGCACTGAAGCTTTCTTT.

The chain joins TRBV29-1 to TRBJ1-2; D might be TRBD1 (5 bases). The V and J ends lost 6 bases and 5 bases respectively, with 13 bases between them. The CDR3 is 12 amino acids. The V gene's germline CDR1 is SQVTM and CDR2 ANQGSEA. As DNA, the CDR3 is TGCAGCGTGGGGGGAGGAGGGTATGGCTACACCTTC. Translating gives CSVGGGGYGYTF.

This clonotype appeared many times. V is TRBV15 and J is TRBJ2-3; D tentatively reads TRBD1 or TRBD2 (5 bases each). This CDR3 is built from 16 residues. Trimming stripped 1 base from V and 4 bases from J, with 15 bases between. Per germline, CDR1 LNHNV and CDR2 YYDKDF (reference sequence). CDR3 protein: CATSRGGRSGPDTQYF. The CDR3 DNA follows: TGTGCCACCAGCAGAGGGGGACGTTCAGGCCCAGATACGCAGTATTTT.

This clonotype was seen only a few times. The CDR3 sequence: CASSLRQTGSHGYTF. CDR3 nucleotide sequence: TGTGCCAGCAGCTTAAGGCAGACAGGGTCCCATGGCTACACCTTC. The genes are TRBV11-2 and TRBJ1-2; 7 nucleotides agree with TRBD1. J gave up 6 bases and V 2 bases, and 9 bases lay outside the gene matches. This CDR3 contains 15 residues. Per the germline V gene, CDR1 is SGHAT and CDR2 is FQNNGV.

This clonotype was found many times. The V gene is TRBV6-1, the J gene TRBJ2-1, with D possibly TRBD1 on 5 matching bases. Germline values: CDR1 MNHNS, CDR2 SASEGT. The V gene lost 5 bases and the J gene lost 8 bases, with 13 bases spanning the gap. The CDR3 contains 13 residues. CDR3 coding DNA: TGTGCCAGCAGTATCGACAGCGCCGATGAGCAGTTCTTC. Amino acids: CASSIDSADEQFF.

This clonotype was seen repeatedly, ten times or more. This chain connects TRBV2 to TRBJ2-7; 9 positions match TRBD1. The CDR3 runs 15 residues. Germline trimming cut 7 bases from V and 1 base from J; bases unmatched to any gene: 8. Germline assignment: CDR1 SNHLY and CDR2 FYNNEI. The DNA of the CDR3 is TGTGCCAGCAAGGCCCTGACAGGGGGATCCTACGAGCAGTACTTC. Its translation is CASKALTGGSYEQYF.

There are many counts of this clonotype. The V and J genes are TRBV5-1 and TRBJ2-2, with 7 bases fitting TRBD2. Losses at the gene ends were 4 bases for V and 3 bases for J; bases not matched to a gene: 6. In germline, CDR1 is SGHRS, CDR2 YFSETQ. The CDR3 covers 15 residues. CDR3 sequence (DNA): TGCGCCAGCAGCCGGGGGGACTCAGACACCGGGGAGCTGTTTTTT. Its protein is CASSRGDSDTGELFF.

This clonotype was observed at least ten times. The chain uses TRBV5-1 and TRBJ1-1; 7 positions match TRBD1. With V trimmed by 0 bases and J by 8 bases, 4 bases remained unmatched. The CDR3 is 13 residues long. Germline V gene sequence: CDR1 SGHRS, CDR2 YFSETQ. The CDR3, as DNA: TGCGCCAGCAGCTTGGTAGGGACAGCAGAAGCTTTCTTT. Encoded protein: CASSLVGTAEAFF.

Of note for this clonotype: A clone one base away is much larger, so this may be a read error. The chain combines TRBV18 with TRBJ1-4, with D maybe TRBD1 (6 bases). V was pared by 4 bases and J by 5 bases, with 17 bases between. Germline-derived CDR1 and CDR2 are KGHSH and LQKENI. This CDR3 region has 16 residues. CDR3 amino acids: CASSLGQLTANEKLFF. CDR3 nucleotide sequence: TGTGCCAGCTCACTTGGACAGCTCACGGCCAATGAAAAACTGTTTTTT.

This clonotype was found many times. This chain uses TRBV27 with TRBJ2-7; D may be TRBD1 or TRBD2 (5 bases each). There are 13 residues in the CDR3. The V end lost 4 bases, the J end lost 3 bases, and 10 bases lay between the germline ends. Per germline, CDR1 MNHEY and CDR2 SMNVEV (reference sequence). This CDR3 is CASSSGLGYEQYF. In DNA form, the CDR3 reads TGTGCCAGCAGTTCGGGGCTTGGCTACGAGCAGTACTTC.

CDR3 protein: CASRPLMNTEAFF. Written as DNA, the CDR3 is TGTGCCAGTAGACCCCTTATGAACACTGAAGCTTTCTTT. The chain recombines TRBV19 with TRBJ1-1; D uncertain. Germline CDR1 and CDR2: LNHDA and SQIVND (reference sequence). The CDR3 spans 13 residues. Trimming removed 6 bases from V and 0 bases from J, with 8 bases in between.

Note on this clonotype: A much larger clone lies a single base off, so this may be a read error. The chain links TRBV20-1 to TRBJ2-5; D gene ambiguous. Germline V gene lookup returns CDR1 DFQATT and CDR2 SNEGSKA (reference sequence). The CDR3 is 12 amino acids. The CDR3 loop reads CSASTNQGTQYF. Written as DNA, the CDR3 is TGCAGTGCTAGCACAAACCAAGGGACCCAGTACTTC.

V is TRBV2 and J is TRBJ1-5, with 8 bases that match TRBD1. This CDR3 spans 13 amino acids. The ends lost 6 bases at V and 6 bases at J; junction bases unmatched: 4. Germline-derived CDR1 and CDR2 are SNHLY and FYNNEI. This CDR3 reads CASRPGGPQPQHF. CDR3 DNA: TGTGCCAGCAGGCCAGGGGGCCCTCAGCCCCAGCATTTT.

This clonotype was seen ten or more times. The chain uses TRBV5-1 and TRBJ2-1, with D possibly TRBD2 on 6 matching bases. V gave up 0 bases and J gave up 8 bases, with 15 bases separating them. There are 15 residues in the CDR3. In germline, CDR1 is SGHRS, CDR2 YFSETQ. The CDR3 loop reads CASSLAWGGEDEQFF. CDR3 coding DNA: TGCGCCAGCAGCTTGGCCTGGGGCGGGGAGGATGAGCAGTTCTTC.

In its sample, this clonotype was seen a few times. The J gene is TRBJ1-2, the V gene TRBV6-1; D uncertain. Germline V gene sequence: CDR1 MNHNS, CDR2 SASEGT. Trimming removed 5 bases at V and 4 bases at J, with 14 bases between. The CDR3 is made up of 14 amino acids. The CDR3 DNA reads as TGTGCCAGCAGTCGAGCAGAGGGTGGCTATGGCTACACCTTC. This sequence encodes CASSRAEGGYGYTF.

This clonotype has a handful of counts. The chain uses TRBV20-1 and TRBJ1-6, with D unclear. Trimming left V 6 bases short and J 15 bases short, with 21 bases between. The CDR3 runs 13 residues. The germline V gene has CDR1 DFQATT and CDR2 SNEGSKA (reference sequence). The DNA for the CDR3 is TGCAGTGCCAAACGCACCCCCAATTTAAGCCTCCACTTT. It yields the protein CSAKRTPNLSLHF.